This TCR beta chain was sequenced during a study of blood T cell repertoires in COVID-19. Overall study context: The United States, Italy and Spain provided the acute and convalescent COVID-19 samples. From T cells, B-cell-depleted T cells, or PBMCs came the material, which was cDNA or gDNA.

This clone was seen once. Original processing methods: For nucleated cells, counts were estimated from reference gene primer amplification. Sequencing used immunoSEQ multiplex PCR; TCRdb keeps in-frame clones, though not all of them. Clonal size and the V and J genes are those of that table, whereas D and trimming came from the DNA. The data show 300,000 to 400,000 clones, 85% to 90% seen once. V dropped 10 bases and J dropped 3; count of bases not matched to a gene: 5. CDR3 length: 13 amino acids. Germline loops: CDR1 SNHLY, CDR2 FYNNEI. Seattle enrolled patients during active infection and tracked them longitudinally.

Sequencing input: peripheral blood. The rearrangement joins TRBV2 to TRBJ1-4, with 7 bases fitting TRBD1. The source is a woman between 70 and 85 years old with COVID-19, enrolled during active disease. The DNA of the CDR3 is TGTGCCAAAGGACAGGTGCCTAATGAAAAACTGTTTTTT. This gives the protein CAKGQVPNEKLFF.